These T cell receptor beta chains were read from a single sample in a study of blood T cell repertoires in COVID-19. Clones were read by immunoSEQ multiplex PCR, and TCRdb kept only the in-frame ones, dropping some. The data contain approximately 120,000 clones, over 75% of them singletons. Sequencing input: peripheral blood. The receptors were gathered from a woman between 45 and 65 years old with acute or convalescent COVID-19. Both conserved end residues are part of each CDR3. D genes are given only for firm matches. Expanded clones are given a class, and other clones once, few, many or no size at all.

CDR3nt,CDR3aa,v_gene,d_gene,j_gene,abundance
TGCAGTGCTAGTCTCGACAGGTACACTGAAGCTTTCTTT,CSASLDRYTEAFF,TRBV20-1,.,TRBJ1-1,.
TGCGCCAGCAGCTCCGCCGGGGGACAGACGAACTATGGCTACACCTTC,CASSSAGGQTNYGYTF,TRBV5-1,TRBD1,TRBJ1-2,.
TGCGCCAGCATCGACAGGGGGCGCGGAACTGAAGCTTTCTTT,CASIDRGRGTEAFF,TRBV10-2,TRBD1,TRBJ1-1,.
TGTGCCTGGATTCGGGCCGGGACAGCGGGTGGCTACACCTTC,CAWIRAGTAGGYTF,TRBV30,TRBD1,TRBJ1-2,.
TGTGCCAGCAGCACCCAATCAACAGGGGCGGGTGGCTATGGCTACACCTTC,CASSTQSTGAGGYGYTF,TRBV7-2,TRBD1,TRBJ1-2,.
TGTGCCAGCAGCTTCCGGACTAGTAGAGAGACCCAGTACTTC,CASSFRTSRETQYF,TRBV5-4,TRBD2,TRBJ2-5,.
TGTGCCAGCAGCTTAGTAGGGGTGGATAACTATGGCTACACCTTC,CASSLVGVDNYGYTF,TRBV7-2,.,TRBJ1-2,once
TGTGCCTGGAGCGACAGGGGCAATCAGCCCCAGCATTTT,CAWSDRGNQPQHF,TRBV30,TRBD1,TRBJ1-5,.
TGTGCCAGCTCACCCCTGGGGGGAATGGGCAATCAGCCCCAGCATTTT,CASSPLGGMGNQPQHF,TRBV18,.,TRBJ1-5,few
TGTGCCAGCACCCAAAACGGGTGGAACTATGGCTACACCTTC,CASTQNGWNYGYTF,TRBV6-5,.,TRBJ1-2,.
TGTGCCAGCAGTGAAGCGCGGGGGGCCAGGTACGAGCAGTACTTC,CASSEARGARYEQYF,TRBV2,TRBD2,TRBJ2-7,.
TGTGCCAGCAGTTCCGACAGGGGGAACACTGAAGCTTTCTTT,CASSSDRGNTEAFF,TRBV27,TRBD1,TRBJ1-1,once
TGTGCCATCCCCGGTGGACAGGGGTCGGTTGCAGATGGCTACACCTTC,CAIPGGQGSVADGYTF,TRBV2,TRBD1,TRBJ1-2,.
TGTGCCAGCAGTTCCGGACAGGGCGACACTGAAGCTTTCTTT,CASSSGQGDTEAFF,TRBV6-5,TRBD1,TRBJ1-1,few
TGTGCCAGCAGCTTTGAGGCAGGGGGTAATCAGCCCCAGCATTTT,CASSFEAGGNQPQHF,TRBV7-2,TRBD1,TRBJ1-5,many
TGTGCCAGCAGTGCCCACTCTGCCGGACAGGTCAATCAGCCCCAGCATTTT,CASSAHSAGQVNQPQHF,TRBV2,TRBD1,TRBJ1-5,.
TGTGCCAGTAGTATGGGGAGCCCACGAAATTCACCCCTCCACTTT,CASSMGSPRNSPLHF,TRBV19,.,TRBJ1-6,.
TGTGCCAGCAACGCAGGTGACTCCTATAATTCACCCCTCCACTTT,CASNAGDSYNSPLHF,TRBV3-1/TRBV3-2,.,TRBJ1-6,.
TGTGCCAGTAGTATAGGGGCAGGGGGCCCCTACGAGCAGTACTTC,CASSIGAGGPYEQYF,TRBV19,TRBD1,TRBJ2-7,many
TGTGCCTGGACCCTCCAGGGGGTAGGGGGCTACACCTTC,CAWTLQGVGGYTF,TRBV30,TRBD1,TRBJ1-2,.
TGTGCCAGCAGTCTAGCGGGGGGCACAGATACGCAGTATTTT,CASSLAGGTDTQYF,TRBV6-4,TRBD2,TRBJ2-3,once
TGTGCCAGCACCCAGGGCTACGAGCAGTACTTC,CASTQGYEQYF,TRBV28,.,TRBJ2-7,.
TGTGCCAGCAGCTCCCAAAGGACAGGGTACGATGGCTACACCTTC,CASSSQRTGYDGYTF,TRBV5-5,TRBD1,TRBJ1-2,.
TGTGCCAGCACCCGGCGACTAGCGGGGGGACCCGGGGAGCTGTTTTTT,CASTRRLAGGPGELFF,TRBV2,TRBD2,TRBJ2-2,.
TGTGCCACCTTAGTTGAATTCAGGGGAATGTACGGCTACACCTTC,CATLVEFRGMYGYTF,TRBV28,.,TRBJ1-2,.
TGTGCCAGCAGCGCGTTATCCGGGGTCGCGGGAAACACCATATATTTT,CASSALSGVAGNTIYF,TRBV4-2,.,TRBJ1-3,.
TGTGCCAGCAGCCACAAAGCTGGAAACACCATATATTTT,CASSHKAGNTIYF,TRBV13,.,TRBJ1-3,few
TGTGCCAGCAGCCCCGATGCGCCTACGCAGTATTTT,CASSPDAPTQYF,TRBV6-5,.,TRBJ2-3,.
TGTGCCAGCAGCTTAGACCGGTTAGGAGTCTCCTACGAGCAGTACTTC,CASSLDRLGVSYEQYF,TRBV11-2,.,TRBJ2-7,.
TGTGCCAGCAGTTTCCCAGGGGAAGGCTCTGAAGCTTTCTTT,CASSFPGEGSEAFF,TRBV27,.,TRBJ1-1,.
TGTGCCAGCAGTCCCCAAAAGGGTAGCAGGGGAGGAAACACCATATATTTT,CASSPQKGSRGGNTIYF,TRBV6-6,.,TRBJ1-3,few
TGTGCCAGCAGCCCCAAAGAGGGAAACTCCTACAATGAGCAGTTCTTC,CASSPKEGNSYNEQFF,TRBV5-6,.,TRBJ2-1,.
TGTGCCAGCAGCCAGGCCGGGGGGACTAACTATGGCTACACCTTC,CASSQAGGTNYGYTF,TRBV4-2,.,TRBJ1-2,.
TGTGCCAGCTCCCCGGACAGGGAGGGAATTCAGCAGTTCTTC,CASSPDREGIQQFF,TRBV18,.,TRBJ2-1,.
TGTGCCAGCAGACTCGCCAGGGGGAACACTGAAGCTTTCTTT,CASRLARGNTEAFF,TRBV3-1/TRBV3-2,.,TRBJ1-1,.
TGTGCCAGTAGTGGGACAGCGAACACCGGGGAGCTGTTTTTT,CASSGTANTGELFF,TRBV19,TRBD1,TRBJ2-2,.
TGTGCCAGCAGTGACGCGGCCCTCAAAAACATTCAGTACTTC,CASSDAALKNIQYF,TRBV2,.,TRBJ2-4,once
TGCGCCAGCAGCGTGGGTTTACAGGGGGCCCAAAGAAATTCACCCCTCCACTTT,CASSVGLQGAQRNSPLHF,TRBV5-1,TRBD1,TRBJ1-6,.
TGTGCCATCAGTGAGTCTTCGGCACAGGTCGGACAAGAGACCCAGTACTTC,CAISESSAQVGQETQYF,TRBV10-3,.,TRBJ2-5,once
TGCGCCAGCAGCTGGGCTGGGGTCCGGGGAGATGGCTACACCTTC,CASSWAGVRGDGYTF,TRBV5-1,.,TRBJ1-2,.
TGTGCCAGCAGCTCCGGACAGCGCCATGAAAAACTGTTTTTT,CASSSGQRHEKLFF,TRBV5-4,.,TRBJ1-4,.
TGTGCCAGCAGTTACAGGGTAGGTTCACCCCTCCACTTT,CASSYRVGSPLHF,TRBV6-4,.,TRBJ1-6,.
TGTGCCAGCAGAAGAACAGGGGGCGTCACTGAAGCTTTCTTT,CASRRTGGVTEAFF,TRBV2,TRBD1,TRBJ1-1,.
TGTGCCAGCAGCTTCAGGGTTGGTAACACTGAAGCTTTCTTT,CASSFRVGNTEAFF,TRBV11-1,.,TRBJ1-1,.
TGTGCCAGCAGTGAACGACAGATGAACACTGAAGCTTTCTTT,CASSERQMNTEAFF,TRBV2,.,TRBJ1-1,.
TGTGCCAGCAGCCAAAGGAGGCGGGGGGCAGATACGCAGTATTTT,CASSQRRRGADTQYF,TRBV14,TRBD2,TRBJ2-3,.
TGTGCCAGCAGCCGGACTAGCATGACGATCGAGCAGTACTTC,CASSRTSMTIEQYF,TRBV3-1/TRBV3-2,TRBD2,TRBJ2-7,.
TGCGCCAGCAGTGGGGACAGGGGGCCGGGTGAGCAGTTCTTC,CASSGDRGPGEQFF,TRBV10-2,TRBD1,TRBJ2-1,.
TGTGCCAGCAATGTGGCCGGAGGGAACACCATATATTTT,CASNVAGGNTIYF,TRBV9,.,TRBJ1-3,.
TGCGCCAGCAATCCGGGACAGGAGAACACCGGGGAGCTGTTTTTT,CASNPGQENTGELFF,TRBV10-1,TRBD1,TRBJ2-2,.
TGTGCCTGGAGTGTAGCTTCACCCCTCCACTTT,CAWSVASPLHF,TRBV30,.,TRBJ1-6,.
TGTGCCAGCAGTGAATCCGGGACAGGTCACGAGCAGTACTTC,CASSESGTGHEQYF,TRBV6-1,TRBD1,TRBJ2-7,.
TGCGCCAGCAGCTTAAATCAAAACACTGAAGCTTTCTTT,CASSLNQNTEAFF,TRBV5-1,.,TRBJ1-1,.
TGTGCCAGCAGCGCTACGGACAGGCTGGGCTATGGCTACACCTTC,CASSATDRLGYGYTF,TRBV9,TRBD1,TRBJ1-2,.